This entry lists 4 T cell receptor beta chains sequenced from one sample in a study of beta chain features in type 1 diabetes. For these TCRs, the target antigens are not known. Study-level findings and limits: Shortening that was moderate but significant affected the TCRB CDR3s of Type 1 diabetes patients in all four CD4+ subsets.

The entirety of the isolated RNA underwent reverse transcription, so expressed TCRB transcripts were sequenced. Here immunoSEQ multiplex PCR was the method, and the copy in TCRdb shows in-frame clones only, minus some. The sample lists 50,000 to 55,000 clones, about 60% occurring once. The sequenced material came from stem cell memory CD4+ T cells from blood. The origin of the receptors is a woman in her twenties or thirties with type 1 diabetes.

The count of this clone is one. This chain uses TRBV2 with TRBJ1-1, with D tentatively TRBD1 (5 bases). This CDR3 contains 13 residues. Trimming shortened V by 4 bases and J by 0 bases, and 6 bases separated the two germline ends. In germline, CDR1 is SNHLY, CDR2 FYNNEI. CDR3 sequence reads: CASSGTMNTEAFF. CDR3 coding DNA: TGTGCCAGCAGTGGGACAATGAACACTGAAGCTTTCTTT. The full variable domain, in which reference TRBV2 and TRBJ1-1 provide the parts outside the CDR3, is EPEVTQTPSHQVTQMGQEVILRCVPISNHLYFYWYRQILGQKVEFLVSFYNNEISEKSEIFDDQFSVERPDGSNFTLKIRSTKLEDSAMYFCASSGTMNTEAFFGQGTRLTVV.

V gene TRBV6-5 combines with J gene TRBJ1-5, with D tentatively TRBD1 (6 bases). The germline V gene encodes CDR1 MNHEY and CDR2 SVGAGI. This CDR3 is 15 amino acids long. Trimming removed 2 bases from V and 6 bases from J, with 14 bases in between. The chain's CDR3 is CASSYDRGAGQPQHF. The CDR3 DNA follows: TGTGCCAGCAGTTACGATCGGGGGGCGGGTCAGCCCCAGCATTTT.

This clone occurred a few times. The chain couples TRBV23-1 to TRBJ1-5; D is possibly TRBD1 (5 bases). TRBV23-1 is placed among ORFs of uncertain function. This CDR3 contains 16 residues. With 7 bases removed from V and 6 bases from J, the gap between germline ends came to 22 bases. CDR3 DNA sequence: TGCGCCAGCACTAAGGGGCGTCTTAAGGGCGGTCAGCCCCAGCATTTT. Its protein product is CASTKGRLKGGQPQHF.

The rearrangement joins TRBV4-2 to TRBJ2-1, with TRBD2 matching over 11 bases. This CDR3 comprises 16 residues. Germline assignment: CDR1 LGHNA and CDR2 YNFKEQ. V dropped 3 bases and J dropped 4; count of bases not matched to a gene: 5. The CDR3 loop reads CASSQGGLADYNEQFF. Here the CDR3 DNA reads TGTGCCAGCAGCCAGGGGGGACTAGCGGATTACAATGAGCAGTTCTTC.